The rows below give T cell receptor beta chains drawn from one sample of a study of T-cell reconstitution after alpha-beta-depleted transplantation in children. TCRdb reanalysed the PCR reads using MiXCR and keeps one entry per CDR3 protein. The sample shows around 700,000 distinct CDR3 sequences, around 13% of them seen only once. The sequences come from PBMCs, collected before TCRalphabeta/CD19-depleted stem cell transplant. The receptors shown here come from a girl aged 2-9 years with congenital amegakaryocytic thrombocytopenia, due to receive a stem cell transplant. The conserved cysteine and the conserved F or W are not part of the CDR3 here.

v_call: TRBV4-1; cdr3_length: 15; cdr3_aa: ASSQDRSGGMGLGQF
v_call: TRBV30; cdr3_length: 10; cdr3_aa: AWSTGDGTQY
v_call: TRBV6-1; cdr3_length: 12; cdr3_aa: ASQGYINSYEQY
v_call: TRBV7-6; cdr3_length: 15; cdr3_aa: ASSHLHGAGKRTEAF
v_call: TRBV10-3; cdr3_length: 13; cdr3_aa: AISGGLAGAGELF
v_call: TRBV6-1; cdr3_length: 12; cdr3_aa: ASTEGGGIYEQY
v_call: TRBV24-1; cdr3_length: 12; cdr3_aa: ATSRDRALNEQF
v_call: TRBV7-9; cdr3_length: 11; cdr3_aa: ASTSGGSDEQF
v_call: TRBV10-3; cdr3_length: 14; cdr3_aa: AISESSSGTKNEQF
v_call: TRBV27; cdr3_length: 13; cdr3_aa: ASSSSPNPGEKLF
v_call: TRBV29-1; cdr3_length: 10; cdr3_aa: SADVGGNEQF
v_call: TRBV5-6; cdr3_length: 15; cdr3_aa: ASSFFLGQGFYNEQF
v_call: TRBV20-1; cdr3_length: 9; cdr3_aa: SARSSVEQF
v_call: TRBV6-5; cdr3_length: 11; cdr3_aa: ASSYRPNTEAF
v_call: TRBV27; cdr3_length: 15; cdr3_aa: ASSLFRASLRGNEQF
v_call: TRBV20-1; cdr3_length: 13; cdr3_aa: SARVSPESTDTQY
v_call: TRBV20-1; cdr3_length: 12; cdr3_aa: SARDFRGSYGYT
v_call: TRBV29-1; cdr3_length: 10; cdr3_aa: SVGTVGNTIY
v_call: TRBV5-1; cdr3_length: 12; cdr3_aa: ASRFLAGNNEQF
v_call: TRBV5-1; cdr3_length: 15; cdr3_aa: ASSPGTGTRTLNIQY
v_call: TRBV7-2; cdr3_length: 10; cdr3_aa: ASSLALGPLY
v_call: TRBV12-3/TRBV12-4; cdr3_length: 12; cdr3_aa: ASSTSDREYGYT
v_call: TRBV28; cdr3_length: 14; cdr3_aa: ASRYGTSSYSYEQY
v_call: TRBV14; cdr3_length: 13; cdr3_aa: ASSLRQTFTDTQY
v_call: TRBV10-3; cdr3_length: 13; cdr3_aa: ATLLREGTYNEQF
v_call: TRBV5-1; cdr3_length: 12; cdr3_aa: ASSPGQVNEKLF
v_call: TRBV5-1; cdr3_length: 12; cdr3_aa: ASSLGGTNTEAF
v_call: TRBV18; cdr3_length: 14; cdr3_aa: ASSPRRETATDTQY
v_call: TRBV27; cdr3_length: 14; cdr3_aa: ASSSLLTTGSDEQF
v_call: TRBV7-6; cdr3_length: 11; cdr3_aa: ASSSELATEQF
v_call: TRBV6-1; cdr3_length: 15; cdr3_aa: ASSPEITRASYNEQF
v_call: TRBV7-8; cdr3_length: 13; cdr3_aa: ASSLRQGLWGELF
v_call: TRBV20-1; cdr3_length: 11; cdr3_aa: SARVGGGGTQY
v_call: TRBV20-1; cdr3_length: 13; cdr3_aa: SARMSPSGLDEQF
v_call: TRBV12-3/TRBV12-4; cdr3_length: 15; cdr3_aa: ASSPREGAGEGDTQY
v_call: TRBV11-1; cdr3_length: 11; cdr3_aa: ASSRQGGYEQY
v_call: TRBV15; cdr3_length: 12; cdr3_aa: ATSRDSGSQPQH
v_call: TRBV20-1; cdr3_length: 11; cdr3_aa: SASGLADNEQF
v_call: TRBV7-2; cdr3_length: 13; cdr3_aa: ASSLWAEGADTQY